Below are 32 T cell receptor beta chains sequenced from a single sample in a study of T cells after yellow fever vaccination. Using its own MiXCR run on the 5' RACE reads, TCRdb lists one record per CDR3 protein. The sample contains about 320,000 distinct CDR3 sequences, approximately 12% of which appear only once. Material: CD4+ T cells sorted from PBMCs, obtained 15 days after the yellow fever booster vaccination. These receptors originate from a man between 18 and 29 years old who received the YFV17D yellow fever vaccine.

The chain carries TRBV7-6 and TRBJ2-1; no clear D gene. This CDR3 is 14 amino acids long. Trimming took off 3 bases at V and 5 bases at J, with 11 bases between the two ends. Germline loops: CDR1 SGHVS, CDR2 FNYEAQ. This CDR3 reads CASSFVPLDNEQFF. CDR3 bases: TGTGCCAGCAGCTTCGTCCCATTAGACAATGAGCAGTTCTTC.

CDR3 loop: CASSPPTRPGYGYTF. CDR3 DNA: TGTGCCAGCTCACCACCGACTCGGCCCGGCTATGGCTACACCTTC. V and J are TRBV18 and TRBJ1-2; D remains ambiguous. The CDR3 totals 15 residues. Germline V gene sequence: CDR1 KGHSH, CDR2 LQKENI. V was shortened by 0 bases and J by 4 bases, with 12 bases between the two germline ends.

This clonotype was seen repeatedly, ten times or more. The chain is built from TRBV12-3 or TRBV12-4 and TRBJ1-5, with 9 bases that match TRBD1. This CDR3 region has 15 residues. With V trimmed by 6 bases and J by 3 bases, 6 bases remained unmatched. The CDR3 DNA sequence: TGTGCCAGCAGACCGACAGGGGGATCCAATCAGCCCCAGCATTTT. It codes for CASRPTGGSNQPQHF.

This clonotype was picked up a small number of times. This chain uses TRBV12-5 with TRBJ2-1; no firm D call. From germline, CDR1 is LGHNT and CDR2 FRNRAP. The CDR3 totals 14 residues. Deletions cut 1 base from V and 5 bases from J, with 9 bases between. CDR3 in amino acids: CASGLDDIHNEQFF. CDR3 coding DNA: TGTGCTAGTGGTTTGGATGACATCCACAATGAGCAGTTCTTC.

This clonotype appeared many times. V gene TRBV5-1 combines with J gene TRBJ2-1, with 8 positions matching TRBD2. V lost 4 bases, J lost 12 bases, and 21 bases stayed unmatched. CDR1 and CDR2 (germline): SGHRS, YFSETQ. This CDR3 contains 17 residues. The CDR3 DNA reads TGCGCCAGCAGCGGGACCGCTAGCGGGCCGCTCCTTTCCTTGCAGTTCTTC. This gives the protein CASSGTASGPLLSLQFF.

The genes are TRBV12-3 or TRBV12-4 and TRBJ2-1; 9 bases are shared with TRBD1. V lost 3 bases to trimming and J lost 9 bases; unmatched junction nucleotides: 3. The CDR3 has 13 residues. The CDR3 DNA reads as TGTGCCAGCAGTTTGGGACAGGGTGGTGAGCAGTTCTTC. It yields the protein CASSLGQGGEQFF.

In its sample, this clonotype was seen many times. The chain uses TRBV3-1 and TRBJ2-7; D not certain. The V gene lost 0 bases and the J gene lost 1 base, with 4 bases spanning the gap. Germline values: CDR1 LGHDT, CDR2 YNNKEL (reference sequence). This CDR3 comprises 13 residues. CDR3 in DNA: TGTGCCAGCAGCCAAGATATTTCCTACGAGCAGTACTTC. The encoded protein is CASSQDISYEQYF.

This clonotype was seen ten or more times. V is TRBV5-6 and J is TRBJ2-5; D uncertain. The V and J ends lost 0 bases and 3 bases respectively, with 6 bases between them. The germline V gene has CDR1 SGHDT and CDR2 YYEEEE. This CDR3 region has 13 residues. The CDR3: CASSLGLKETQYF. CDR3 coding DNA: TGTGCCAGCAGCTTGGGACTCAAAGAGACCCAGTACTTC.

The chain has TRBV23-1 and TRBJ2-1; 9 nucleotides agree with TRBD2. TRBV23-1 is treated as an ORF (open reading frame) with a function not yet certain. CDR3 length equals 17 residues. With 3 bases clipped from V and 7 bases from J, the junction kept 13 bases outside the gene matches. The chain's CDR3 is CASSHSRASGERNEQFF. CDR3 coding DNA: TGCGCCAGCAGTCACTCGCGGGCTAGCGGGGAACGGAATGAGCAGTTCTTC.

This clonotype was observed a few times. The V call is TRBV24-1, the J call TRBJ2-3; 8 nucleotides agree with TRBD1. Germline CDR1 reads KGHDR; CDR2 reads SFDVKD. The length of the CDR3 is 17 residues. The V and J ends lost 0 bases and 5 bases, in that order; junction bases with no gene match: 9. The CDR3 nucleotides read TGTGCCACCAGTGATTTGGGACAGGGCCTTTATGGAGATACGCAGTATTTT. Residues: CATSDLGQGLYGDTQYF.

A few counts support this clonotype. The V call is TRBV10-3, the J call TRBJ1-1; maybe TRBD1 (6 bases). The germline V gene has CDR1 ENHRY and CDR2 SYGVKD. Trimming took 4 bases from V and 0 from J, leaving 12 bases between them. The CDR3 loop spans 15 amino acids. The CDR3 DNA is TGTGCCATCAGTGCGAAATGGACAGTGAACACTGAAGCTTTCTTT. Translation gives CAISAKWTVNTEAFF.

This clonotype was detected a few times. The chain joins TRBV21-1 to TRBJ2-7; the D call in the table, TRBD1, was not verified against the DNA. TRBV21-1 is noted as a pseudogene. The CDR3 runs 15 residues. CDR3 protein: CASSKSWGQGYEQYV. The CDR3 bases are TGTGCCAGCAGCAAATCGTGGGGACAGGGCTACGAGCAGTACGTC.

This chain joins TRBV2 and TRBJ1-5, with 7 bases fitting TRBD1. Germline V gene data show CDR1 as SNHLY and CDR2 as FYNNEI. The CDR3 consists of 15 residues. After removal of 4 bases from V and 11 bases from J, the junction contained 14 bases not matched to a gene. This chain's CDR3 is CASSGRDRVIMTQHF. CDR3 nucleotides: TGTGCCAGCAGTGGGCGAGACAGGGTGATCATGACCCAGCATTTT.

The chain is built from TRBV7-3 and TRBJ2-1; TRBD2 agrees at 7 bases. The CDR3 is 16 amino acids. The V gene's germline CDR1 is SGHTA and CDR2 FQGTGA. V was pared by 5 bases and J by 3 bases, with 10 bases of the junction left unmatched. The CDR3 region is CASSLAASGDYNEQFF. The CDR3 nucleotides are TGTGCCAGCAGCCTCGCGGCTAGCGGAGACTACAATGAGCAGTTCTTC.

V is TRBV20-1 and J is TRBJ2-5; TRBD2 matches 8 bases. Per the germline V gene, CDR1 is DFQATT and CDR2 is SNEGSKA (reference sequence). CDR3 size: 12 residues. With V trimmed by 6 bases and J by 3 bases, 3 bases remained unmatched. CDR3 loop: CSALLAEETQYF. CDR3 DNA: TGCAGTGCCCTACTAGCGGAAGAGACCCAGTACTTC.

This clonotype was observed a few times. This rearrangement joins TRBV28 to TRBJ2-7; a possible D gene is TRBD2 (5 bases). CDR3 length: 15 residues. V dropped 8 bases and J dropped 7 bases, with 24 bases sitting between them. Germline V CDR1 and CDR2: MDHEN, SYDVKM. CDR3: CASRSPGLAEGEQYV. CDR3 in DNA: TGTGCCAGCCGTTCCCCCGGACTGGCCGAGGGTGAGCAGTACGTC.

This clonotype was seen at least ten times. The gene calls are TRBV12-3 or TRBV12-4 and TRBJ2-1, with D unresolved. With 5 bases removed from V and 7 bases from J, the gap between germline ends came to 12 bases. The CDR3 has 13 amino acids. The CDR3 reads CASSLRLGNEQFF. DNA of the CDR3: TGTGCCAGCAGTCTACGACTGGGGAATGAGCAGTTCTTC.

The CDR3 region is CASSVGVATQYF. The CDR3 region has the DNA TGTGCCAGCAGTGTCGGGGTTGCGACCCAGTACTTC. This chain joins TRBV12-3 or TRBV12-4 and TRBJ2-5, with a weak D call TRBD2 (5 bases). The CDR3 is 12 amino acids. The ends were cut back, 5 bases at V and 7 bases at J, with 11 bases in the middle.

This clonotype was observed many times. The chain carries TRBV29-1 and TRBJ2-2, with D maybe TRBD1 (8 bases). From germline, CDR1 is SQVTM and CDR2 ANQGSEA. CDR3 length: 16 residues. Trimming removed 5 bases from V and 5 bases from J, with 21 bases in between. The CDR3, as DNA: TGCAGCGTTACAGGAACAGGGGGACTACTGACCGGGGAGCTGTTTTTT. The encoded protein is CSVTGTGGLLTGELFF.

This clonotype has more than one count but fewer than ten. This sequence joins TRBV5-4 and TRBJ2-7; 10 nucleotides match TRBD2. This CDR3 region has 16 residues. Germline lookup yields CDR1 SGHNT and CDR2 YYREEE (reference sequence). With 0 bases clipped from V and 2 bases from J, the junction kept 5 bases outside the gene matches. This CDR3 reads CASSLVSGGAPYEQYF. DNA for the CDR3: TGTGCCAGCAGCTTGGTGAGCGGGGGGGCTCCCTACGAGCAGTACTTC.

This clonotype was recorded at least ten times. V usage is TRBV10-3 and J usage is TRBJ1-5; D unclear. Trimming took 8 bases from V and 3 from J, leaving 11 bases between them. In germline, CDR1 is ENHRY, CDR2 SYGVKD. The CDR3 sequence is 13 residues long. The CDR3 DNA reads TGTGCCATCCGATCACAATCCAATCAGCCCCAGCATTTT. This gives the protein CAIRSQSNQPQHF.

There are a few counts of this clonotype. The rearrangement links TRBV7-2 to TRBJ1-2, with D possibly matching TRBD1 (5 bases). The V gene's germline CDR1 is SGHTA and CDR2 FQGNSA. The CDR3 runs to 13 residues. Trimming pared 7 bases from V and 3 bases from J, leaving 12 bases between. CDR3 nucleotide sequence: TGTGCCAGCAACAGCAGGGCGGACTATGGCTACACCTTC. This encodes CASNSRADYGYTF.

This clonotype was detected only a few times. The J gene is TRBJ2-3, the V gene TRBV9; 8 bases align to TRBD1. Germline V gene data show CDR1 as SGDLS and CDR2 as YYNGEE. The CDR3 contains 16 residues. The trim removed 5 bases at V and 0 bases at J, leaving 8 bases unmatched. In DNA form, the CDR3 reads TGTGCCAGCAGGAGAGGACAGGGACAAAGCACAGATACGCAGTATTTT. Translating it yields CASRRGQGQSTDTQYF.

This clonotype showed up just a few times. The rearrangement links TRBV12-3 or TRBV12-4 to TRBJ1-1, with D possibly TRBD1 on 6 matching bases. The CDR3 totals 16 residues. V was pared by 2 bases and J by 0 bases, with 13 bases between. The CDR3 nucleotides read TGTGCCAGCAGTTTAATAGTCGGACAGATGAACACTGAAGCTTTCTTT. It translates to CASSLIVGQMNTEAFF.

This clonotype was counted between two and nine times. This chain connects TRBV19 to TRBJ2-1; D is unclear. This CDR3 has 11 amino acids. The germline CDR1 and CDR2 sequences are LNHDA and SQIVND (reference sequence). The V end lost 6 bases, the J end lost 6 bases, and 6 bases lay between the germline ends. The CDR3 region is CASRVGNEQFF. In DNA, the CDR3 is TGTGCCAGTAGGGTCGGCAATGAGCAGTTCTTC.

This clonotype was observed a handful of times. The rearrangement joins TRBV20-1 to TRBJ2-1; weak D call: TRBD2 (7 bases). The ends were cut back, 6 bases at V and 7 bases at J, with 16 bases in the middle. The CDR3 length is 13 residues. Germline assignment: CDR1 DFQATT and CDR2 SNEGSKA (reference sequence). CDR3: CSARRGPRNEQFF. The CDR3 nucleotides are TGCAGTGCGCGGCGGGGGCCCCGGAATGAGCAGTTCTTC.

This clonotype was picked up one time. V is TRBV9 and J is TRBJ1-1, with unresolved D. CDR1 and CDR2 (germline): SGDLS, YYNGEE. The CDR3 extends over 14 amino acids. With 4 bases removed from V and 5 bases from J, the gap between germline ends came to 15 bases. CDR3 region: CASSTYRVSTEAFF. For the CDR3, the DNA is TGTGCCAGCAGCACTTACCGGGTTTCGACTGAAGCTTTCTTT.

This clonotype was counted at least ten times. The chain combines TRBV28 with TRBJ2-7, with D hard to call. Trimming removed 5 bases at V and 4 bases at J, with 12 bases between. The CDR3 has 13 residues. Germline V lookup: CDR1 MDHEN, CDR2 SYDVKM. CDR3 nucleotide sequence: TGTGCCAGCAGTCCCGTGGGCCTATACGAGCAGTACGTC. Protein: CASSPVGLYEQYV.

The genes are TRBV12-3 or TRBV12-4 and TRBJ2-5, with D unresolved. CDR3 length equals 12 residues. V was trimmed by 1 base and J by 6 bases, leaving 6 bases between them. The CDR3 loop is CASSLEGKTQYF. CDR3 coding DNA: TGTGCCAGCAGTTTAGAGGGAAAGACCCAGTACTTC.

This clonotype was picked up a small number of times. The genes are TRBV10-3 and TRBJ2-3; TRBD1 matches at 7 bases. The V gene's germline CDR1 is ENHRY and CDR2 SYGVKD. CDR3 length: 14 residues. The ends lost 10 bases at V and 2 bases at J; junction bases unmatched: 9. The CDR3 protein is CATGQERNTDTQYF. The CDR3 DNA reads as TGTGCCACTGGACAGGAAAGAAACACAGATACGCAGTATTTT.

The V call is TRBV6-5, the J call TRBJ2-3, with D unclear. V lost 2 bases and J lost 2, with 8 bases in between. Germline assignment: CDR1 MNHEY and CDR2 SVGAGI. CDR3 size: 14 residues. CDR3 protein: CASSYALSTDTQYF. The CDR3 nucleotides are TGTGCCAGCAGTTACGCGCTATCCACAGATACGCAGTATTTT.

This clonotype was observed a few times. The chain combines TRBV14 with TRBJ2-3; TRBD1 matches at 7 bases. With 1 base clipped from V and 2 bases from J, the junction kept 12 bases outside the gene matches. Germline V gives CDR1 SGHDN, CDR2 FVKESK. There are 18 residues in the CDR3. The CDR3 DNA is TGTGCCAGCAGCCAAGTAACCCCTGGCAGGGGGTACACAGATACGCAGTATTTT. Its protein is CASSQVTPGRGYTDTQYF.